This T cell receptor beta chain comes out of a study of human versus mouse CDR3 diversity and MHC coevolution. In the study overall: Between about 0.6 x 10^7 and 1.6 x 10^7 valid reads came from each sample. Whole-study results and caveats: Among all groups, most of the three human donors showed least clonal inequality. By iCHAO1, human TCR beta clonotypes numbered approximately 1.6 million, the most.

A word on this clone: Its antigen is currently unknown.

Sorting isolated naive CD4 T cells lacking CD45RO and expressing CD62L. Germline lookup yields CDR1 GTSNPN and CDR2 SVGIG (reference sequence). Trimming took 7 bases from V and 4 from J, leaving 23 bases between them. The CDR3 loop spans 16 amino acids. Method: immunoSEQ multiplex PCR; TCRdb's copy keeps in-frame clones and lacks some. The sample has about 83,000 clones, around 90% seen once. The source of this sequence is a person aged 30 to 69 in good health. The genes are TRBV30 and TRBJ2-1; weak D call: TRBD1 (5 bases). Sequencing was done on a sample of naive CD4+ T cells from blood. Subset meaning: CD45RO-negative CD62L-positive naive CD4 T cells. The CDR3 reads CALDPGRAKGYNEQFF. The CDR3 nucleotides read TGTGCCTTGGACCCTGGCAGGGCCAAGGGTTACAATGAGCAGTTCTTC.